This TCR beta chain was obtained from a study of T cell repertoires in cytomegalovirus infection. Background on the study: Well-studied HLA-B-restricted CMV epitopes were used in the study alongside recently identified HLA-C-restricted ones. It was the public TCR beta signatures that indicated both CMV infection and matching HLA type.

Worth noting for this clonotype: The antigen is unknown.

Study-level findings and limits: Clonotype analysis showed dominance of the ex vivo response by HLA-C-restricted CMV-specific TCR beta clonotypes.

Germline-derived CDR1 and CDR2 are MGHRA and YSYEKL. This CDR3 has 13 residues. Trimming left V 1 base short and J 6 bases short, with 7 bases between. TCRdb analysed the reads with MiXCR anew, one entry per CDR3 protein. The table records a few hundred thousand distinct CDR3 sequences, around 25% of them present only once. The rearrangement links TRBV4-1 to TRBJ2-1; D call uncertain. The sequences come from cultured PBMCs, collected from culture after CMV antigen stimulation. The receptor's source is a human donor in good health (CMV status not recorded). Some clones in this sample may be carry-over from other donors' samples. CDR3 residues: CASSQVFVNEQFF. CDR3 in DNA: TGCGCCAGCAGCCAAGTCTTCGTCAATGAGCAGTTCTTC.